This T cell receptor (beta chain) was identified in a study of CD8 T cells in ankylosing spondylitis. The CDR3 covers 15 residues. In germline, CDR1 is SGHAT, CDR2 FQNNGV. Remarks on this clonotype: Antigen: not known. Compared with germline, one end of the junction differs, possibly owing to a read error.

The study's findings and limits: In synovial fluid and blood from reactive arthritis, some motif variants were previously reported. Reported data indicate significant enrichment of disease-linked clones within matched ankylosing spondylitis synovial fluid.

Quantitative 5'-RACE with molecular barcodes generated TCR beta libraries. Each CDR3 protein is one row after TCRdb ran MiXCR on the 5' RACE reads. Of approximately 250,000 distinct CDR3 sequences in the sample, approximately 7.6% are singletons; the top ten hold 4% to 5.5%. The receptor's source is a female donor with ankylosing spondylitis or in good health (not recorded which). Sequenced: blood, either unsorted or a sorted T cell fraction (not recorded which). The V and J genes are TRBV11-2 and TRBJ2-2; D is uncertain. CDR3 sequence (DNA): TGTGCCAGCAGCTTAGAGGCAGGCCCCACCCGGGAGCTGTTTTTT. Translation gives CASSLEAGPTRELFF.